This is a list of T cell receptor beta chains from one sample in a study of graft-versus-host responses after intestinal transplantation. Repertoires were generated with immunoSEQ multiplex PCR, while TCRdb's copy carries only in-frame clones and drops some. This table has roughly 38,000 clones, 90% to 95% appearing once. This specimen was PBMCs, taken 16 days after intestinal transplant. Source of these receptors: a human patient who received an intestinal transplant, so some T cells may come from the graft donor. Each CDR3 is given with its conserved first and last residue. A D gene is named only where the DNA matches it firmly. Rows give clone size only sometimes, using once, few, many, or a class for an expanded clone.

V: TRBV7-2
size: NA
J: TRBJ2-2
D: TRBD1
CDR3: CASSSDRAGETGELLF
DNA: TGCGCCAGCAGCTCGGACAGGGCTGGGGAAACCGGGGAGCTGCTTTTT

V: TRBV30
size: NA
J: TRBJ2-7
D: TRBD1
CDR3: CAWGTGGSTLSSYEQYF
DNA: TGTGCCTGGGGAACAGGGGGCTCTACCTTAAGCTCCTACGAGCAGTACTTC

V: TRBV6-6
size: NA
J: TRBJ2-5
D: NA
CDR3: CASSAGRTAETQYF
DNA: TGTGCCAGCAGCGCCGGGAGAACCGCGGAGACCCAGTACTTC

V: TRBV4-3
size: NA
J: TRBJ1-3
D: NA
CDR3: CASSQVMGAGNTIYF
DNA: TGCGCCAGCAGCCAAGTCATGGGTGCGGGAAACACCATATATTTT

V: TRBV7-7
size: NA
J: TRBJ2-7
D: TRBD1
CDR3: CASSLGQGVLKTYEQYF
DNA: TGTGCTAGCAGCTTAGGACAGGGGGTCTTAAAAACCTACGAGCAGTACTTC

V: TRBV5-1
size: NA
J: TRBJ2-5
D: NA
CDR3: CASSFGGPQYF
DNA: TGCGCCAGCAGCTTTGGGGGGCCCCAGTACTTC

V: TRBV27
size: NA
J: TRBJ2-7
D: NA
CDR3: CASSLIRSYEQYF
DNA: TGTGCCAGCAGTTTAATCCGTTCCTACGAGCAGTACTTC

V: TRBV5-1
size: NA
J: TRBJ1-3
D: NA
CDR3: CASSLDVFSGNTIYF
DNA: TGCGCCAGCAGCTTGGATGTCTTCTCTGGAAACACCATATATTTT

V: TRBV4-1
size: NA
J: TRBJ2-5
D: NA
CDR3: CASSQGTGLEETQYF
DNA: TGCGCCAGCAGCCAAGGAACAGGGTTGGAAGAGACCCAGTACTTC

V: TRBV9
size: NA
J: TRBJ2-1
D: NA
CDR3: CASSVRQALNEQFF
DNA: TGTGCCAGCAGCGTCCGACAGGCTCTCAATGAGCAGTTCTTC

V: TRBV7-8
size: NA
J: TRBJ2-2
D: NA
CDR3: CASSLITIPTNTGELFF
DNA: TGTGCCAGCAGCTTAATAACGATACCTACGAACACCGGGGAGCTGTTTTTT

V: TRBV18
size: NA
J: TRBJ2-4
D: NA
CDR3: CASSPRRENIQYF
DNA: TGTGCCAGCTCACCGAGGAGGGAAAACATTCAGTACTTC

V: TRBV4-2
size: NA
J: TRBJ1-1
D: TRBD1
CDR3: CASSQASGTGRFEAFF
DNA: TGTGCCAGCAGCCAAGCCTCCGGGACAGGGAGATTCGAAGCTTTCTTT

V: TRBV9
size: NA
J: TRBJ1-1
D: NA
CDR3: CASSVERGTEAFF
DNA: TGTGCCAGCAGCGTCGAGAGGGGCACTGAAGCTTTCTTT

V: TRBV28
size: NA
J: TRBJ2-1
D: TRBD2
CDR3: CASSFRLAGSNEQFF
DNA: TGTGCCAGCAGTTTTCGACTAGCGGGATCCAATGAGCAGTTCTTC

V: TRBV5-1
size: NA
J: TRBJ2-3
D: NA
CDR3: CASTIWSSVADTQYF
DNA: TGCGCCAGCACCATCTGGTCCAGTGTCGCAGATACGCAGTATTTT

V: TRBV7-9
size: once
J: TRBJ1-1
D: NA
CDR3: CASSTGTGTEAFF
DNA: TGTGCCAGCAGCACAGGGACGGGCACTGAAGCTTTCTTT

V: TRBV9
size: NA
J: TRBJ1-1
D: NA
CDR3: CASSVTENTEAFF
DNA: TGTGCCAGCAGCGTTACAGAGAACACTGAAGCTTTCTTT

V: TRBV5-6
size: NA
J: TRBJ2-1
D: TRBD2
CDR3: CASSPSLAGGLNEQFF
DNA: TGTGCCAGCAGCCCTAGTCTAGCGGGAGGGCTCAATGAGCAGTTCTTC

V: TRBV14
size: once
J: TRBJ2-2
D: TRBD2
CDR3: CASSLLANTRELFF
DNA: TGTGCCAGCAGCCTACTAGCGAACACCAGGGAGCTGTTTTTT

V: TRBV19
size: NA
J: TRBJ1-5
D: NA
CDR3: CASSRMGGRLDWDQPQHF
DNA: TGTGCCAGTAGTAGAATGGGGGGGCGGCTGGATTGGGATCAGCCCCAGCATTTT

V: TRBV5-1
size: NA
J: TRBJ2-7
D: NA
CDR3: CASSLAGEEQYF
DNA: TGCGCCAGCAGCTTGGCGGGGGAAGAGCAGTACTTC

V: TRBV23-1
size: NA
J: TRBJ1-2
D: TRBD1
CDR3: CASSQSGPGGGYTF
DNA: TGCGCCAGCAGTCAATCTGGCCCAGGGGGTGGCTACACCTTC

V: TRBV7-3
size: NA
J: TRBJ2-6
D: NA
CDR3: CASSLSSGANVLTF
DNA: TGTGCCAGCAGCTTAAGCTCTGGGGCCAACGTCCTGACTTTC

V: TRBV7-6
size: NA
J: TRBJ2-1
D: NA
CDR3: CASSLEAADNEQFF
DNA: TGTGCCAGCAGCTTAGAGGCAGCAGACAATGAGCAGTTCTTC

V: TRBV13
size: once
J: TRBJ1-2
D: NA
CDR3: CASSYYSEVGYGYTF
DNA: TGTGCCAGCAGCTACTACAGCGAAGTAGGCTATGGCTACACCTTC

V: TRBV5-5
size: once
J: TRBJ2-7
D: NA
CDR3: CASSLQPAYEQYF
DNA: TGTGCCAGCAGCCTCCAGCCGGCCTACGAGCAGTACTTC

V: TRBV23-1
size: NA
J: TRBJ1-4
D: NA
CDR3: CASSRQLNEKLFF
DNA: TGCGCCAGCAGTCGCCAGCTTAATGAAAAACTGTTTTTT

V: TRBV18
size: NA
J: TRBJ2-7
D: TRBD1
CDR3: CASSREQGALGEQYF
DNA: TGTGCCAGCTCGCGGGAACAGGGGGCGCTGGGCGAGCAGTACTTC

V: TRBV7-7
size: NA
J: TRBJ2-5
D: NA
CDR3: CASSLEADSQETQYF
DNA: TGTGCCAGCAGCTTAGAAGCGGACAGTCAAGAGACCCAGTACTTC

V: TRBV11-2
size: few
J: TRBJ2-2
D: TRBD2
CDR3: CASITRGLAGTNTGELFF
DNA: TGTGCCAGCATCACCCGCGGGCTAGCGGGAACGAACACCGGGGAGCTGTTTTTT

V: TRBV7-3
size: NA
J: TRBJ2-3
D: NA
CDR3: CASSPTGFATDTQYF
DNA: TGTGCCAGCAGCCCTACAGGGTTTGCCACAGATACGCAGTATTTT

V: TRBV6-6
size: NA
J: TRBJ2-2
D: NA
CDR3: CASSYGGNTGELFF
DNA: TGTGCCAGCAGTTATGGCGGGAACACCGGGGAGCTGTTTTTT

V: TRBV25-1
size: NA
J: TRBJ1-3
D: NA
CDR3: CASRVGITIYF
DNA: TGTGCCAGCAGGGTGGGAATCACCATATATTTT

V: TRBV7-9
size: NA
J: TRBJ2-7
D: NA
CDR3: CASSPDSSYEQYF
DNA: TGTGCCAGCAGTCCGGACAGCTCCTACGAGCAGTACTTC

V: TRBV6-5
size: once
J: TRBJ2-7
D: TRBD1
CDR3: CASSPGQGAYEQYF
DNA: TGTGCCAGCAGCCCGGGACAGGGGGCCTACGAGCAGTACTTC

V: TRBV5-1
size: NA
J: TRBJ2-3
D: TRBD2
CDR3: CASSSPAGSTDTQYF
DNA: TGCGCCAGCAGCTCCCCAGCGGGAAGCACAGATACGCAGTATTTT